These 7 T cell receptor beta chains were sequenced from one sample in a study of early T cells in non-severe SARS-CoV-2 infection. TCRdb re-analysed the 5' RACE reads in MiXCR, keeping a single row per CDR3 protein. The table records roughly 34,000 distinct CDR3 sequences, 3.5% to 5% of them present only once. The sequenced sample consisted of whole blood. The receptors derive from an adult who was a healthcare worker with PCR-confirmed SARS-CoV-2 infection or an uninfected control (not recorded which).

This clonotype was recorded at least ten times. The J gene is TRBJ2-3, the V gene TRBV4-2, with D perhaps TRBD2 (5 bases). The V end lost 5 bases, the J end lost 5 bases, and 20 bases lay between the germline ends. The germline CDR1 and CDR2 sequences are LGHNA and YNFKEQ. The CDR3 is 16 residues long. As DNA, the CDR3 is TGTGCCAGCAGCTCCCAGTGGCCACTAGAGATAGATACGCAGTATTTT. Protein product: CASSSQWPLEIDTQYF.

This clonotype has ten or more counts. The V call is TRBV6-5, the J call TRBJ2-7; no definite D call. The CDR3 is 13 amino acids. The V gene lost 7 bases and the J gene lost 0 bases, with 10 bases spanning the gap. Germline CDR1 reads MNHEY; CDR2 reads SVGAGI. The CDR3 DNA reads TGTGCCAGCACGTCGACGAGCTCCTACGAGCAGTACTTC. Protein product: CASTSTSSYEQYF.

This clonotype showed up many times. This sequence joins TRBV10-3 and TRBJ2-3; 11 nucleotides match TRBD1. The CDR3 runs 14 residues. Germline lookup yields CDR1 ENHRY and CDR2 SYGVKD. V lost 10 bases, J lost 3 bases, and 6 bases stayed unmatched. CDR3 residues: CATFGTGGTDTQYF. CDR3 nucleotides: TGTGCCACCTTCGGGACAGGGGGAACAGATACGCAGTATTTT.

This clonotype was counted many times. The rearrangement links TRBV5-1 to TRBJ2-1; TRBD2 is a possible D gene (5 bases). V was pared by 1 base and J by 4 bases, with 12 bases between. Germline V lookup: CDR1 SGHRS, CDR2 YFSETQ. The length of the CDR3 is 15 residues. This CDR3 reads CASSLSSAEYNEQFF. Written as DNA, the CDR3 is TGCGCCAGCAGCTTGAGTAGCGCCGAGTACAATGAGCAGTTCTTC.

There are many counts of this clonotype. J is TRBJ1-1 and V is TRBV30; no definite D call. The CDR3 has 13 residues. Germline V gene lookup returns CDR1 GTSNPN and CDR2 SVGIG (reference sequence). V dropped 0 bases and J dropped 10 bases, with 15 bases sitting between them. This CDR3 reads CAWSVQSGFRAFF. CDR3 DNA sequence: TGTGCCTGGAGTGTACAGTCCGGTTTCAGAGCTTTCTTT.

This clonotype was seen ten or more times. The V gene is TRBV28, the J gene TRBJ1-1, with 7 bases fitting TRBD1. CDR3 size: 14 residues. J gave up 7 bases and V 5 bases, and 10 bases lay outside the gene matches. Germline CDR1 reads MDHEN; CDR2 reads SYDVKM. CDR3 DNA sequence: TGTGCCAGCAGTCCCAACCGGGCAGGGGGTGAAGCTTTCTTT. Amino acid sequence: CASSPNRAGGEAFF.

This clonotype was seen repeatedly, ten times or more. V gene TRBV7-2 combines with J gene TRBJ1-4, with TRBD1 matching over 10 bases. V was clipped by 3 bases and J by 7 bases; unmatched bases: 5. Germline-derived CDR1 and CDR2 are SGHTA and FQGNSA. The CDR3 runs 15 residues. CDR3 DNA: TGTGCCAGCAGCTTCTTTGGACAGGGGGGTGAAAAACTGTTTTTT. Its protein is CASSFFGQGGEKLFF.